The rows below give T cell receptor beta chains drawn from one sample of a study of cytomegalovirus exposure and HLA in healthy donors. The protocol was immunoSEQ multiplex PCR, while the TCRdb copy is restricted to in-frame clones and leaves out a portion. The table includes approximately 140,000 clones, 65% to 85% detected once. Sample: PBMCs. The receptors were gathered from a boy younger than 18 in good health and CMV-seronegative. The CDR3 runs from the conserved cysteine through the conserved F or W. A D gene is named only where the DNA matches it firmly. Clone size, where shown, is once, few, many, or a class for clones that have expanded.

size	V	D	length	J	DNA	CDR3
.	TRBV19	.	14	TRBJ2-1	TGTGCCAGTAGTATGTTAGCGGGACAGAATGAGCGGTTCTTC	CASSMLAGQNERFF
.	TRBV9	TRBD1	13	TRBJ2-7	TGTGCCAGCAGCCCCGGGACAGGGAACGAGCAGTACTTC	CASSPGTGNEQYF
few	TRBV5-1	.	13	TRBJ2-5	TGCGCCAGCAGCTTCGGTCTCGCAGAGACCCAGTACTTC	CASSFGLAETQYF
.	TRBV18	TRBD1	16	TRBJ2-3	TGTGCCAGCTCCCCGGGACAGGGGGCTATGACAGATACGCAGTATTTT	CASSPGQGAMTDTQYF
.	TRBV2	.	13	TRBJ2-2	TGTGCCAGCAGTGAAGACTACACCGGGGAGCTGTTTTTT	CASSEDYTGELFF
.	TRBV5-6	TRBD1	16	TRBJ2-4	TGTGCCAGCAGCTTGCTGGGACAGGGGTGGGAAAACATTCAGTACTTC	CASSLLGQGWENIQYF
.	TRBV19	.	14	TRBJ2-5	TGTGCCAGTAGTCTTCGGCCAGACTCGGAGACCCAGTACTTC	CASSLRPDSETQYF
.	TRBV29-1	.	15	TRBJ2-3	TGCAGCGTTGAAGGAACTCTAGCTAGCACAGATACGCAGTATTTT	CSVEGTLASTDTQYF
once	TRBV2	.	13	TRBJ1-1	TGTGCCAGCAGTGCCAGGGAGAACACTGAAGCTTTCTTT	CASSARENTEAFF
few	TRBV9	.	12	TRBJ1-1	TGTGCCAGCAGCGCTTTGACAGGTTTAGCTTTCTTT	CASSALTGLAFF
.	TRBV13	TRBD2	13	TRBJ2-7	TGTGCCAGCGGGACTAGCGAAGTATCCGAGCAGTACTTC	CASGTSEVSEQYF
few	TRBV6-4	.	14	TRBJ2-2	TGTGCCAGCAGTGCTAACCGGGGCACCGGGGAGCTGTTTTTT	CASSANRGTGELFF
.	TRBV29-1	.	17	TRBJ2-1	TGCAGCGCCGACTCCGGCGCGATGATCCCCGGGGTCGATGAGCAGTTCTTC	CSADSGAMIPGVDEQFF
.	TRBV2	.	12	TRBJ2-1	TGTGCCAGCAGCTTACAGGGCAATGAGCAGTTCTTC	CASSLQGNEQFF
.	TRBV30	TRBD1	12	TRBJ2-7	TGTGCCTGGAGTTACAGGGGGAACGAGCAGTACTTC	CAWSYRGNEQYF
.	TRBV4-1	TRBD2	17	TRBJ2-1	TGCGCCAGCAGCCAAAATACGCGACTAGCGGTATACAATGAGCAGTTCTTC	CASSQNTRLAVYNEQFF
.	TRBV11-2	.	14	TRBJ2-5	TGTGCCAGCAGTAAAAGGGGGTTGGGTGAGACCCAGTACTTC	CASSKRGLGETQYF
.	TRBV7-9	TRBD2	15	TRBJ2-7	TGTGCCAGCAGCAATAAGCGGGATTCCACTAACGAGCAGTACTTC	CASSNKRDSTNEQYF
.	TRBV5-1	TRBD2	13	TRBJ2-1	TGCGCCAGCAGCTTGAGCCAGGGAGGGGAGCAGTTCTTC	CASSLSQGGEQFF
.	TRBV5-6	.	12	TRBJ2-7	TGTGCCAGCAGCTTAAGTAGCCTCGAGCAGTACTTC	CASSLSSLEQYF
.	TRBV2	.	13	TRBJ2-3	TGTGCCAGCAGTGGGGGGGGGCCAGATACGCAGTATTTT	CASSGGGPDTQYF
.	TRBV4-1	.	15	TRBJ2-2	TGCGCCAGCAGCCAAGATTTAGGGGGAGTCGGGGAGCTGTTTTTT	CASSQDLGGVGELFF
.	TRBV6-5	TRBD1	12	TRBJ1-1	TGTGCCAGCAGCCCAACAGGGGTTGAAGCTTTCTTT	CASSPTGVEAFF
.	TRBV19	.	13	TRBJ2-2	TGTGCCAGTAGCCCACTTGGTGGCGGGGAGCTGTTTTTT	CASSPLGGGELFF
.	TRBV5-6	TRBD2	16	TRBJ2-3	TGTGCCAGCAGCTCGCCCGGGACTAGCGGTACAGATACGCAGTATTTT	CASSSPGTSGTDTQYF
.	TRBV7-8	.	18	TRBJ2-7	TGTGCCAGCAGCTTCCGGCCTATTACGGGACTCATCTCCTACGAGCAGTACTTC	CASSFRPITGLISYEQYF
.	TRBV7-9	.	12	TRBJ1-2	TGTGCCAGCAGCTTACGGTTCTATGGCTACACCTTC	CASSLRFYGYTF
.	TRBV6-5	.	13	TRBJ2-4	TGTGCCAGCAGTTACTCAAGCGGAAACATTCAGTACTTC	CASSYSSGNIQYF
.	TRBV5-1	TRBD1	16	TRBJ2-4	TGCGCCAGCAGCTTGCGGGAACAGGGGTTATGGGACATTCAGTACTTC	CASSLREQGLWDIQYF
.	TRBV5-6	TRBD2	13	TRBJ2-3	TGTGCCAGCACGGGACTAGGTTCCGATACGCAGTATTTT	CASTGLGSDTQYF
.	TRBV2	.	14	TRBJ1-1	TGTGCCAGCACCGACGGGGGAGCGAACACTGAAGCTTTCTTT	CASTDGGANTEAFF
.	TRBV6-5	TRBD1	12	TRBJ2-4	TGTGCCAGCAGTTTTTACCCGGGACAGGGGGACTTC	CASSFYPGQGDF
.	TRBV9	TRBD1	16	TRBJ2-2	TGTGCCAGCAGCGGGCCGGGACAGGGAACGTCCGGGGAGCTGTTTTTT	CASSGPGQGTSGELFF
few	TRBV5-6	TRBD2	14	TRBJ2-7	TGTGCCAGCAGCTGGACTAGCGGGACGGAGGAGCAGTACTTC	CASSWTSGTEEQYF
.	TRBV5-1	TRBD2	15	TRBJ2-1	TGCGCCAGCAGCTTGGGTAGCGGGACCCAGAATGAGCAGTTCTTC	CASSLGSGTQNEQFF
once	TRBV7-8	TRBD2	15	TRBJ2-2	TGTGCCAGCAGCTCCCGGGGGGGCCGGACCGGGGAGCTGTTTTTT	CASSSRGGRTGELFF
few	TRBV20-1	.	8	TRBJ1-1	TGCAGTGCTCCAGAAGCTTTCTTT	CSAPEAFF
.	TRBV25-1	.	15	TRBJ1-2	TGTGCCAGCAGTGAATCGAGAGGGACTAACTATGGCTACACCTTC	CASSESRGTNYGYTF
.	TRBV5-8	.	14	TRBJ1-1	TGTGCCAGCAGCTGGGCCAGGGCGAACACTGAAGCTTTCTTT	CASSWARANTEAFF
few	TRBV4-1	TRBD2	17	TRBJ2-7	TGCGCCAGCAGCCAAGAGTCCAGAGCGGGAGGTTTCTACGAGCAGTACTTC	CASSQESRAGGFYEQYF
.	TRBV7-8	TRBD1	14	TRBJ1-5	TGTGCCAGCAGCTGGGACAGGGGCAATCAGCCCCAGCATTTT	CASSWDRGNQPQHF
.	TRBV30	TRBD2	15	TRBJ2-5	TGTGCCTGGAGTCTTCTAGCGGCTAGAGGGGAGACCCAGTACTTC	CAWSLLAARGETQYF
.	TRBV5-1	.	13	TRBJ2-7	TGCGCCAGCAGCACCGGGTCGTCCTACGAGCAGTACTTC	CASSTGSSYEQYF
.	TRBV9	TRBD2	18	TRBJ2-1	TGTGCCAGCAGCGTAGGGGGGGGTAGCGGGAGCCCCTACAATGAGCAGTTCTTC	CASSVGGGSGSPYNEQFF
once	TRBV30	.	15	TRBJ1-1	TGTGCCTGGACCATTAGCGGGAGCATGAACACTGAAGCTTTCTTT	CAWTISGSMNTEAFF
few	TRBV7-9	.	16	TRBJ2-1	TGTGCCAGCAGCTTAGCGCGAAGCGGAGGGGGGGATGAGCAGTTCTTC	CASSLARSGGGDEQFF
.	TRBV2	TRBD2	13	TRBJ2-3	TGTGCCAGCAATAGCGGGAGCACAGATACGCAGTATTTT	CASNSGSTDTQYF